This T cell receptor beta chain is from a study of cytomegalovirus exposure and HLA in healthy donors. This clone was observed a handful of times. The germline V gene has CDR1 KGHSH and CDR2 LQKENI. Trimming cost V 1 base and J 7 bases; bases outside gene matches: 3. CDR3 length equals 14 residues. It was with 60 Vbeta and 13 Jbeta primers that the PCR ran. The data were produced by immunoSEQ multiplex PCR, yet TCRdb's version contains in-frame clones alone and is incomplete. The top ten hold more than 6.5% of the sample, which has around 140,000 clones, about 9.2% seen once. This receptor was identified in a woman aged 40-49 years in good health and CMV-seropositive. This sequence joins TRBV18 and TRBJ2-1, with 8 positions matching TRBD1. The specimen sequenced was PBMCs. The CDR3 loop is CASSPRTGGNEQFF. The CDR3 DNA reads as TGTGCCAGCTCACCACGAACAGGGGGTAATGAGCAGTTCTTC.